What follows is one T cell receptor beta chain and its context. Its antigen is currently unknown. This sample was taken from a study of T cell responses to AZD1222 COVID-19 vaccine. Sequenced by immunoSEQ multiplex PCR; TCRdb stores in-frame clones only, minus some. The sample has 150,000 to 200,000 clones, just over 90% seen once; the top ten hold roughly 3.9%. Per the germline V gene, CDR1 is MNHEY and CDR2 is SMNVEV (reference sequence). Trimming took 2 bases from V and 2 from J, leaving 7 bases between them. The CDR3 runs to 13 residues. Study outcomes and limitations: Mapped onto spike, vaccine-associated CD4 TCRs spanned it and were dominant at 160-218 and 743-854.

V is TRBV27 and J is TRBJ2-7; maybe TRBD1 (5 bases). The clonotype was recovered from an adult in good health. This material consisted of peripheral blood, taken on day 0 of AZD1222 vaccination. The CDR3 protein is CASSLRQTYEQYF. The DNA of the CDR3 is TGTGCCAGCAGTTTAAGACAGACCTACGAGCAGTACTTC.